A single sample gave rise to the 14 T cell receptor beta chains below, sequenced in a study of T cell responses to AZD1222 COVID-19 vaccine. Data came from immunoSEQ multiplex PCR; TCRdb stores just in-frame clones and leaves some out. The table shows around 110,000 clones, with about 90% occurring only once. The starting material was peripheral blood, obtained on day 0 of AZD1222 vaccination. These receptors all come from an adult in good health.

The V call is TRBV28, the J call TRBJ1-1, with TRBD1 as a possible D gene (5 bases). The CDR3 has 14 amino acids. The germline gives CDR1 MDHEN, CDR2 SYDVKM. V lost 8 bases, J lost 5 bases, and 18 bases lay in between. CDR3 nucleotides: TGTGCCAGCGGGGACGTTCAGGGACGGACTGAAGCTTTCTTT. Translated: CASGDVQGRTEAFF.

J is TRBJ1-5 and V is TRBV6-5; maybe TRBD1 (6 bases). The CDR3 has 15 residues. Trimming stripped 8 bases from V and 4 bases from J, with 18 bases between. Germline values: CDR1 MNHEY, CDR2 SVGAGI. CDR3 in DNA: TGTGCCAGCGCTAGACTGACAGGTGGGAATCAGCCCCAGCATTTT. It yields the protein CASARLTGGNQPQHF.

The chain links TRBV7-9 to TRBJ2-7; weak D call: TRBD1 (6 bases). The CDR3 has 14 residues. V was shortened by 5 bases and J by 1 base, with 12 bases between the two germline ends. Per germline, CDR1 SEHNR and CDR2 FQNEAQ (reference sequence). In DNA, the CDR3 is TGTGCCAGCAGCGACGGACAGTTGTCCTACGAGCAGTACTTC. Translated: CASSDGQLSYEQYF.

The rearrangement links TRBV18 to TRBJ1-1; D possibly corresponds to TRBD1 (6 bases). The germline CDR1 and CDR2 sequences are KGHSH and LQKENI. V was shortened by 3 bases and J by 3 bases, with 14 bases between the two germline ends. CDR3 size: 15 residues. As DNA, the CDR3 is TGTGCCAGCTCACCTAAAGGACAGCAAGACACTGAAGCTTTCTTT. Translated, it gives CASSPKGQQDTEAFF.

The rearrangement links TRBV4-1 to TRBJ1-5; the match to TRBD1 covers 8 bases. This CDR3 spans 18 amino acids. CDR1 is MGHRA, CDR2 YSYEKL, per germline. J was trimmed by 0 bases and V by 3 bases; bases with no gene match: 10. The DNA for the CDR3 is TGCGCCAGCAGCCAGGATACTACAGGGGGGTATAGCAATCAGCCCCAGCATTTT. The encoded protein is CASSQDTTGGYSNQPQHF.

The chain recombines TRBV5-1 with TRBJ2-5; 9 nucleotides align to TRBD2. In germline, CDR1 is SGHRS, CDR2 YFSETQ. This CDR3 is 14 amino acids long. Trimming at V came to 4 bases and at J to 5 bases, leaving 6 bases not matched to a gene. The CDR3 region has the DNA TGCGCCAGCAGCAATAGCGGGAGTTCGGAGACCCAGTACTTC. Protein: CASSNSGSSETQYF. The whole variable domain, filled in from reference TRBV5-1 and TRBJ2-5, reads KAGVTQTPRYLIKTRGQQVTLSCSPISGHRSVSWYQQTPGQGLQFLFEYFSETQRNKGNFPGRFSGRQFSNSRSEMNVSTLELGDSALYLCASSNSGSSETQYFGPGTRLLVL.

The chain links TRBV6-1 to TRBJ2-7, with 10 bases lining up with TRBD2. The germline V gene encodes CDR1 MNHNS and CDR2 SASEGT. This CDR3 region has 18 residues. V dropped 2 bases and J dropped 0; count of bases not matched to a gene: 10. Here the CDR3 DNA reads TGTGCCAGCAGTGAAAGGCTAGCGGGAGTTTCCAACTCCTACGAGCAGTACTTC. The encoded protein is CASSERLAGVSNSYEQYF.

The genes are TRBV19 and TRBJ1-5; 8 nucleotides agree with TRBD1. The CDR3 is 13 amino acids. Trimming took 7 bases from V and 6 from J; bases not matched to a gene: 5. The V gene's germline CDR1 is LNHDA and CDR2 SQIVND (reference sequence). The CDR3 loop reads CASNRQGTQPQHF. CDR3 in DNA: TGTGCCAGTAACAGACAGGGGACTCAGCCCCAGCATTTT.

V gene TRBV24-1 combines with J gene TRBJ2-7; D is unresolved. CDR1 is KGHDR and CDR2 is SFDVKD in the germline V gene. V shed 3 bases and J shed 4 bases, with 9 bases lying between them. The CDR3 consists of 13 residues. The chain's CDR3 is CATSDPNSYEQYF. The CDR3 DNA reads TGTGCCACCAGTGATCCCAACTCTTACGAGCAGTACTTC.

The V gene is TRBV30, the J gene TRBJ2-7, with a weak D call TRBD2 (6 bases). This CDR3 has 14 residues. With 0 bases removed from V and 1 base from J, the gap between germline ends came to 10 bases. Germline CDR1 is GTSNPN and CDR2 is SVGIG (reference sequence). The CDR3 DNA reads TGTGCCTGGAGTGTACAAGGGAGGTCCTACGAGCAGTACTTC. It specifies CAWSVQGRSYEQYF.

The chain recombines TRBV28 with TRBJ1-2; maybe TRBD1 (5 bases). The CDR3 is 16 amino acids. Germline values: CDR1 MDHEN, CDR2 SYDVKM. V was trimmed by 6 bases and J by 1 base, leaving 18 bases between them. The CDR3 reads CASSQPARQINYGYTF. CDR3 coding DNA: TGTGCCAGCAGCCAGCCTGCCCGACAGATTAACTATGGCTACACCTTC.

The rearrangement joins TRBV6-6 to TRBJ2-4; 8 bases align to TRBD2. Germline CDR1 and CDR2: MNHNY and SVGAGI (reference sequence). This CDR3 spans 15 amino acids. V gave up 5 bases and J gave up 7 bases; unmatched junction bases: 10. CDR3 sequence (DNA): TGTGCCAGCAGTCCGCCGGGGGGGCCGCGGAACATTCAGTACTTC. Translated: CASSPPGGPRNIQYF.

The gene calls are TRBV9 and TRBJ2-5, with 9 bases lining up with TRBD2. V lost 0 bases and J lost 4; bases outside the gene matches: 13. The CDR3 contains 18 residues. Germline CDR1 reads SGDLS; CDR2 reads YYNGEE. CDR3 sequence reads: CASSVAPSRTSEAETQYF. The DNA of the CDR3 is TGTGCCAGCAGCGTAGCTCCGTCCAGGACTAGCGAGGCAGAGACCCAGTACTTC. The full variable domain, completed using reference TRBV9 and TRBJ2-5, is DSGVTQTPKHLITATGQRVTLRCSPRSGDLSVYWYQQSLDQGLQFLIQYYNGEERAKGNILERFSAQQFPDLHSELNLSSLELGDSALYFCASSVAPSRTSEAETQYFGPGTRLLVL.

The rearrangement uses TRBV9 and TRBJ2-6; D not certain. Germline V lookup: CDR1 SGDLS, CDR2 YYNGEE. Trimming cost V 1 base and J 0 bases, with 11 bases left between them. The CDR3 contains 17 residues. This chain's CDR3 is CASSVWATTSGANVLTF. CDR3 DNA: TGTGCCAGCAGCGTATGGGCGACAACCTCTGGGGCCAACGTCCTGACTTTC.